Presented here are 2 T cell receptor beta chains from one specimen sequenced in a study of blood T cell repertoires in COVID-19. Measured with immunoSEQ multiplex PCR; TCRdb has only the in-frame clones, and not every one. This sample has some 200,000 clones, with more than 80% found just once. Sequencing was done on a sample of peripheral blood. The receptors derive from a woman aged 55-70 years with acute or convalescent COVID-19.

The V gene is TRBV10-1, the J gene TRBJ2-7; 9 nucleotides line up with TRBD1. This CDR3 is built from 15 residues. Germline V gene data show CDR1 as WNHNN and CDR2 as SYGVQD (reference sequence). V trimming: 5 bases; J trimming: 1 base; junction bases outside the gene matches: 6. CDR3 in amino acids: CASSRTGERSYEQYV. CDR3 nucleotides: TGCGCCAGCAGTAGGACAGGGGAAAGATCCTACGAGCAGTACGTC.

The chain couples TRBV21-1 to TRBJ2-1; TRBD2, as called in the table, went unchecked against the DNA. TRBV21-1 is designated a pseudogene. The CDR3 spans 14 residues. The chain's CDR3 is CATYSGLAFNEQFF. The CDR3 coding sequence is TGTGCCACCTACTCGGGACTAGCGTTTAATGAGCAGTTCTTC.